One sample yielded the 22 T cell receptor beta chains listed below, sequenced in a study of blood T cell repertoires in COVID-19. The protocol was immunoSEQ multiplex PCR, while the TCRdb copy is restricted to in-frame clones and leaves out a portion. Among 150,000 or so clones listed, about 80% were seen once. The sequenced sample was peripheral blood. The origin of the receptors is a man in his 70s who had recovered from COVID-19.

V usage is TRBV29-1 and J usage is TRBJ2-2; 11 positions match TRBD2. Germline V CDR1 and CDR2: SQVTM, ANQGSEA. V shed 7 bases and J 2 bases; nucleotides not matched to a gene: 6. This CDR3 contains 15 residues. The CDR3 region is CSGSGTSGNTGELFF. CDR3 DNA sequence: TGCAGCGGATCCGGGACTAGCGGTAACACCGGGGAGCTGTTTTTT.

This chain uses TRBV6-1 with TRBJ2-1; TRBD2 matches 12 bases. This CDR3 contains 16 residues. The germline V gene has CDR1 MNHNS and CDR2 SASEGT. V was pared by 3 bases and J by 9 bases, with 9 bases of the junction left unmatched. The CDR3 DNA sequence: TGTGCCAGCAGTGACGTCCGACTAGCGGGAGTCGTTGAGCAGTTCTTC. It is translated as CASSDVRLAGVVEQFF.

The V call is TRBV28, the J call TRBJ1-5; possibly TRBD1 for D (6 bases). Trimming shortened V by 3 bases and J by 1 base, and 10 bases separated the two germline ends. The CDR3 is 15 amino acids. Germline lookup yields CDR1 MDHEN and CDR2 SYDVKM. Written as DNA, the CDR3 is TGTGCCAGCAGTTTGGGGGGGCAGAGCAATCAGCCCCAGCATTTT. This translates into CASSLGGQSNQPQHF. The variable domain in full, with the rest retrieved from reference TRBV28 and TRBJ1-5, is DVKVTQSSRYLVKRTGEKVFLECVQDMDHENMFWYRQDPGLGLRLIYFSYDVKMKEKGDIPEGYSVSREKKERFSLILESASTNQTSMYLCASSLGGQSNQPQHFGDGTRLSIL.

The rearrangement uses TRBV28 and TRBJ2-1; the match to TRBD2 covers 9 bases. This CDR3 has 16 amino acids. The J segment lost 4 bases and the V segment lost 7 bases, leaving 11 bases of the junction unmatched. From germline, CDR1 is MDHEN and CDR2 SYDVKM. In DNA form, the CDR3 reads TGTGCCAGCAAATTTGATTCAACTAGCGGGTACAATGAGCAGTTCTTC. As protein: CASKFDSTSGYNEQFF.

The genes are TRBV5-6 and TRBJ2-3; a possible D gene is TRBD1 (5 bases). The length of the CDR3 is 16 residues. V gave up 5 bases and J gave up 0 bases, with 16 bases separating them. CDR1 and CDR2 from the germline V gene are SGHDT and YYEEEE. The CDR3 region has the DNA TGTGCCAGCAGGGCACGGACAATCTCTAGCACAGATACGCAGTATTTT. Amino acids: CASRARTISSTDTQYF.

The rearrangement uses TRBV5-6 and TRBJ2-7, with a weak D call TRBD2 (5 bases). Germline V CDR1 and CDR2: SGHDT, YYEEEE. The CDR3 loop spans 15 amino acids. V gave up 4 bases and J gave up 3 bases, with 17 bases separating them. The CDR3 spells CASSQGWEIVYEQYF. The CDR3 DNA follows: TGTGCCAGCAGCCAAGGGTGGGAGATCGTCTACGAGCAGTACTTC. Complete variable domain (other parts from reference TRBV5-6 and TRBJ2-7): DAGVTQSPTHLIKTRGQQVTLRCSPKSGHDTVSWYQQALGQGPQFIFQYYEEEERQRGNFPDRFSGHQFPNYSSELNVNALLLGDSALYLCASSQGWEIVYEQYFGPGTRLTVT.

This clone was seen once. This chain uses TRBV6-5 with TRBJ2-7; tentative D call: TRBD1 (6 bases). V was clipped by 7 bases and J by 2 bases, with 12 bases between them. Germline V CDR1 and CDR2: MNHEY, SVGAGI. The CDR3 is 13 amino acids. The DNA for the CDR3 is TGTGCCAGCACTATGGACAGTGCCTACGAGCAGTACTTC. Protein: CASTMDSAYEQYF.

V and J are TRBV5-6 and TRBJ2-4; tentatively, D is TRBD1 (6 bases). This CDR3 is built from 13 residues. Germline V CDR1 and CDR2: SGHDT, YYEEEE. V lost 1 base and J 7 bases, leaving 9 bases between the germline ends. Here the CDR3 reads CASSLTGRNIQYF. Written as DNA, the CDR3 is TGTGCCAGCAGCTTGACAGGGCGGAACATTCAGTACTTC.

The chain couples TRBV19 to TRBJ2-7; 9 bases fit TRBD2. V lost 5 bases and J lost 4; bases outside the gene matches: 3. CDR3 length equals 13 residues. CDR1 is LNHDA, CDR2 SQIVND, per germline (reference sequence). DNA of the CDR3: TGTGCCAGTAGTTTTAGCGGGAGATACGAGCAGTACTTC. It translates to CASSFSGRYEQYF.

In nucleotides, the CDR3 is TGTGCCAGCAGACAGGGGGAGGGTCAGCCCCAGCATTTT. It codes for CASRQGEGQPQHF. V usage is TRBV6-5 and J usage is TRBJ1-5, with 8 bases matching TRBD1. CDR1 MNHEY and CDR2 SVGAGI come from the germline V gene. J gave up 6 bases and V 6 bases, and 4 bases lay outside the gene matches. The CDR3 has 13 amino acids.

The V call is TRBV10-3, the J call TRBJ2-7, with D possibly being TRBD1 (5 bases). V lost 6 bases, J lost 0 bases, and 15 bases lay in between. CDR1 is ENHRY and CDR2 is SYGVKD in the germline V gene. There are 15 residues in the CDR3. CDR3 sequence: CAIRQGPGGSYEQYF. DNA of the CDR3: TGTGCCATCAGGCAGGGCCCCGGTGGCTCCTACGAGCAGTACTTC.

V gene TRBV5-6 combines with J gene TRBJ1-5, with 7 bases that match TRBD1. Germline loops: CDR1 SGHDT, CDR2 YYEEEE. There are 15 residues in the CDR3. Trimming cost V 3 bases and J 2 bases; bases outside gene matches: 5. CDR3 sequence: CASSSRQGGNQPQHF. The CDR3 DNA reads TGTGCCAGCAGCTCCCGACAGGGCGGCAATCAGCCCCAGCATTTT.

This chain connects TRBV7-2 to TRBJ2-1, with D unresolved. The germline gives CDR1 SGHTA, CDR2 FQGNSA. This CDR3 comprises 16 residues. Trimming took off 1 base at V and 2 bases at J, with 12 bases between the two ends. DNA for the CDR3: TGTGCCAGCAGCTTAGAGTCGCGAGGAACCTACAATGAGCAGTTCTTC. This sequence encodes CASSLESRGTYNEQFF.

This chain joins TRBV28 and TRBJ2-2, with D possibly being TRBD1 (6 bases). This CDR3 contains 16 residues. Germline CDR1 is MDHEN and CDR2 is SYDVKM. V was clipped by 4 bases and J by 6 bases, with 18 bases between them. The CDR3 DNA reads TGTGCCAGCAGTTCGTCGCCAGGGGCGACCGCCGGGGAGCTGTTTTTT. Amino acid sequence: CASSSSPGATAGELFF.

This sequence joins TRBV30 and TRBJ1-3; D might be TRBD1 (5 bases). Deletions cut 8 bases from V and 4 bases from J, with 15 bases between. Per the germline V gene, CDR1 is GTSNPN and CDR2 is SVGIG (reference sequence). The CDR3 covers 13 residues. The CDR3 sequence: CAATAMGGNTIYF. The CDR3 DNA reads TGTGCCGCGACAGCTATGGGCGGAAACACCATATATTTT.

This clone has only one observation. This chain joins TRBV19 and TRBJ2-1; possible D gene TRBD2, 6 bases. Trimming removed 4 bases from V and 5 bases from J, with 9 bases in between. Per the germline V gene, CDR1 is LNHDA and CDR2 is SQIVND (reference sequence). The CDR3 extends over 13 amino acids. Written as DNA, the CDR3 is TGTGCCAGTAGTACGGGAGCTAACAATGAGCAGTTCTTC. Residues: CASSTGANNEQFF.

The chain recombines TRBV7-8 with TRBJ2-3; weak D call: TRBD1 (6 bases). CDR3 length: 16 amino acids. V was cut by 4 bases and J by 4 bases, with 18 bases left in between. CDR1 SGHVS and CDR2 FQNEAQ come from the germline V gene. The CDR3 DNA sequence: TGTGCCAGCAGCTGGCGACAGGACCCTTTCGCAGATACGCAGTATTTT. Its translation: CASSWRQDPFADTQYF.

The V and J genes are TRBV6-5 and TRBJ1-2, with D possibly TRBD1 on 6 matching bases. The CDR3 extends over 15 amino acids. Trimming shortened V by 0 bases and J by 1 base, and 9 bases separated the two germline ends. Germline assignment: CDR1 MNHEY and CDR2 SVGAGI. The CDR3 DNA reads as TGTGCCAGCAGTTACTCGAGGGGGTTTAACTATGGCTACACCTTC. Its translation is CASSYSRGFNYGYTF.

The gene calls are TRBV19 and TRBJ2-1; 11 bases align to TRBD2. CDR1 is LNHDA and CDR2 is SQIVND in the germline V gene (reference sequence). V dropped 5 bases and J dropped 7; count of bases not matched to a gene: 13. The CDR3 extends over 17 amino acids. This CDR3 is CASSVLFSGRAGNEQFF. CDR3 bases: TGTGCCAGTAGTGTCCTTTTTAGCGGGAGGGCCGGTAATGAGCAGTTCTTC. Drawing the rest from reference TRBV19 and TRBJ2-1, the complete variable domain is DGGITQSPKYLFRKEGQNVTLSCEQNLNHDAMYWYRQDPGQGLRLIYYSQIVNDFQKGDIAEGYSVSREKKESFPLTVTSAQKNPTAFYLCASSVLFSGRAGNEQFFGPGTRLTVL.

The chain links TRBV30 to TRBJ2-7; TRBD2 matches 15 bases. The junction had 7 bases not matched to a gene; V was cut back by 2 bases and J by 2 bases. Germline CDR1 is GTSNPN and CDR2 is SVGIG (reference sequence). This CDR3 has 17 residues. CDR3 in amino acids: CAWSLGTSGRLPYEQYF. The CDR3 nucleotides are TGTGCCTGGAGTCTGGGGACTAGCGGGAGGTTGCCCTACGAGCAGTACTTC.

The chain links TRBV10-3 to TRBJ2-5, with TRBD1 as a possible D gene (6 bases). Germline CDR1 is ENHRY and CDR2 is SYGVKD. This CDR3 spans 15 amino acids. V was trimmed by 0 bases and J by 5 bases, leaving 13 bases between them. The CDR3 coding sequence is TGTGCCATCAGTGAGTCTAGGGGGAAGGGGGAGACCCAGTACTTC. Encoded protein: CAISESRGKGETQYF.

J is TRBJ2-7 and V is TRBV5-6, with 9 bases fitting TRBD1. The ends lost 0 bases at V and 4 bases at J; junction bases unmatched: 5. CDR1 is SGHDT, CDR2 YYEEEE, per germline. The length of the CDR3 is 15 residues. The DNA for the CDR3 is TGTGCCAGCAGCTTGGCCCCGGGACAGGGTTACGAGCAGTACTTC. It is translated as CASSLAPGQGYEQYF.